The 20 T cell receptor beta chains listed next were all sequenced from one sample in a study of T cell repertoires in cytomegalovirus infection. Their cognate antigens are unknown. TCRdb re-called the reads with MiXCR, one entry per CDR3 protein. The sample contains 200,000 or so distinct CDR3 sequences, around 40% of which appear only once. This sample comprised CD8+ T cells from cultured PBMCs, obtained from culture after CMV antigen stimulation. These receptors came from a human donor in good health (CMV status not recorded). Some clones in this sample may be carry-over from other donors' samples.

The chain has TRBV9 and TRBJ2-7, with 13 nucleotides matching TRBD2. Germline-derived CDR1 and CDR2 are SGDLS and YYNGEE. The junction had 6 bases not matched to a gene; V was cut back by 3 bases and J by 0 bases. CDR3 length: 17 residues. The CDR3 DNA sequence: TGTGCCAGCAGCGCTCCGGGGACTAGCGGGGCCTCCTACGAGCAGTACTTC. Translated: CASSAPGTSGASYEQYF.

The rearrangement uses TRBV7-9 and TRBJ1-3, with 8 nucleotides matching TRBD1. The V and J ends lost 1 base and 3 bases, in that order; junction bases with no gene match: 14. Germline V gene data show CDR1 as SEHNR and CDR2 as FQNEAQ (reference sequence). CDR3 size: 19 residues. CDR3 amino acids: CASSLEPSMDRDGGNTIYF. DNA for the CDR3: TGTGCCAGCAGCTTAGAACCTTCAATGGACAGGGACGGTGGAAACACCATATATTTT.

The V and J genes are TRBV14 and TRBJ2-3; D is unclear. V lost 1 base, J lost 0 bases, and 14 bases lay in between. From germline, CDR1 is SGHDN and CDR2 FVKESK. CDR3 length: 17 residues. Here the CDR3 DNA reads TGTGCCAGCAGCCAAGGCTTGGGCGGAGCTAGCACAGATACGCAGTATTTT. It translates to CASSQGLGGASTDTQYF.

Points on this clonotype: This may come from a read error, since a much larger clone is one base off. The chain couples TRBV7-8 to TRBJ2-7, with a weak D call TRBD1 (6 bases). The V and J ends lost 4 bases and 12 bases respectively, with 22 bases between them. CDR1 SGHVS and CDR2 FQNEAQ come from the germline V gene. This CDR3 spans 14 amino acids. CDR3 residues: CASSWDNHGDETYF. As DNA, the CDR3 is TGTGCCAGCAGCTGGGACAACCATGGCGACGAGACGTACTTC.

The table lists this clonotype with many counts. The J gene is TRBJ1-1, the V gene TRBV6-1; 10 nucleotides line up with TRBD1. Losses at the gene ends were 2 bases for V and 3 bases for J; bases not matched to a gene: 12. CDR1 MNHNS and CDR2 SASEGT come from the germline V gene. The CDR3 covers 18 residues. CDR3 protein: CASSERGTGAGKDTEAFF. CDR3 in DNA: TGTGCCAGCAGTGAAAGGGGGACAGGGGCAGGGAAGGACACTGAAGCTTTCTTT.

CDR3 bases: TGCAGTGCGAGGCACGGGGGGGTGAACAATGAGCAGTTCTTC. It yields the protein CSARHGGVNNEQFF. V is TRBV20-1 and J is TRBJ2-1; 8 nucleotides agree with TRBD2. Trimming removed 6 bases from V and 5 bases from J; junction bases left unmatched: 9. CDR1 DFQATT and CDR2 SNEGSKA come from the germline V gene (reference sequence). The CDR3 spans 14 residues.

V is TRBV2 and J is TRBJ1-2; D gene uncertain. Germline CDR1 and CDR2: SNHLY and FYNNEI. The ends were cut back, 3 bases at V and 8 bases at J, with 4 bases in the middle. This CDR3 contains 10 residues. This CDR3 reads CASSDGGYTF. The CDR3 bases are TGTGCCAGCAGTGACGGGGGCTACACCTTC.

In this sample, this clonotype turned up once. Likely a read error: the CDR3 ends without its conserved phenylalanine or tryptophan. This chain uses TRBV27 with TRBJ1-2; 9 bases fit TRBD1. The CDR3 consists of 16 residues. The V gene end was trimmed by 5 bases and the J gene end by 5 bases; junction bases not matched to a gene: 12. CDR1 MNHEY and CDR2 SMNVEV come from the germline V gene (reference sequence). The CDR3: CASSRRRTGDTYGYTL. Written as DNA, the CDR3 is TGTGCCAGCAGTCGAAGAAGGACAGGGGACACTTATGGCTACACCTTG.

This chain uses TRBV28 with TRBJ2-3, with 7 bases aligning to TRBD2. In germline, CDR1 is MDHEN, CDR2 SYDVKM. The CDR3 contains 18 residues. J gave up 6 bases and V 3 bases, and 18 bases lay outside the gene matches. The DNA of the CDR3 is TGTGCCAGCAGTTTCGGGGGAGGGTCGGAGTACATAGATGATACGCAGTATTTT. Its protein product is CASSFGGGSEYIDDTQYF.

The gene calls are TRBV12-3 or TRBV12-4 and TRBJ2-7, with 8 bases identical to TRBD1. The junction had 4 bases not matched to a gene; V was cut back by 6 bases and J by 3 bases. The CDR3 consists of 13 residues. As DNA, the CDR3 is TGTGCCAGCAGAGGGACAGGAGACTACGAGCAGTACTTC. Amino acids: CASRGTGDYEQYF.

In the case of this clonotype: Germline is not matched at one junction end, which may reflect a read error. The chain is built from TRBV27 and TRBJ2-7; 8 nucleotides align to TRBD1. This CDR3 is built from 14 residues. Germline V gives CDR1 MNHEY, CDR2 SMNVEV (reference sequence). In nucleotides, the CDR3 is TGTGCCAGCAGTCTACAGGGGGGCTCCTACGAGCAGGACTTC. Its protein is CASSLQGGSYEQDF.

This clonotype was recorded a few times. J is TRBJ1-1 and V is TRBV11-2; TRBD1 might be the D (5 bases). Germline CDR1 and CDR2: SGHAT and FQNNGV. The CDR3 extends over 15 amino acids. Deletions cut 7 bases from V and 3 bases from J, with 18 bases between. The CDR3 DNA reads as TGTGCCAGCACCCAAGGGAACCGCAGGGACACTGAAGCTTTCTTT. Amino acids: CASTQGNRRDTEAFF.

V and J are TRBV13 and TRBJ2-7; the match to TRBD2 covers 12 bases. Losses at the gene ends were 4 bases for V and 7 bases for J; bases not matched to a gene: 5. The CDR3 contains 14 residues. Germline lookup yields CDR1 PRHDT and CDR2 FYEKMQ (reference sequence). In nucleotides, the CDR3 is TGTGCCAGCAGCTGGGGGACTAGCGGGCGGGAGCAGTACTTC. It translates to CASSWGTSGREQYF.

The chain employs TRBV5-4 and TRBJ2-7; TRBD2 is a possible D gene (6 bases). CDR3 size: 14 residues. CDR1 is SGHNT, CDR2 YYREEE, per germline (reference sequence). Trimming took 2 bases from V and 5 from J, leaving 14 bases between them. This CDR3 reads CASSLSGEGHEQYF. The CDR3 DNA reads TGTGCCAGCAGCTTATCGGGAGAAGGTCACGAGCAGTACTTC.

The gene calls are TRBV19 and TRBJ2-7; D is perhaps TRBD1 or TRBD2 (5 bases each). The V end lost 3 bases, the J end lost 3 bases, and 15 bases lay between the germline ends. CDR3 length: 15 amino acids. Germline V lookup: CDR1 LNHDA, CDR2 SQIVND (reference sequence). The CDR3 spells CASSMEDPQDYEQYF. The CDR3 DNA is TGTGCCAGTAGTATGGAGGATCCACAGGACTACGAGCAGTACTTC.

The V call is TRBV7-2, the J call TRBJ1-3; no firm D call. Per the germline V gene, CDR1 is SGHTA and CDR2 is FQGNSA. The CDR3 extends over 16 amino acids. V was clipped by 5 bases and J by 0 bases, with 14 bases between them. CDR3 nucleotides: TGTGCCAGCAGCCTCCCCGTCGCCCTCTCTGGAAACACCATATATTTT. It is translated as CASSLPVALSGNTIYF.

This rearrangement joins TRBV20-1 to TRBJ2-3; D possibly uses TRBD1 or TRBD2 (6 bases each). CDR3 size: 19 residues. CDR1 DFQATT and CDR2 SNEGSKA come from the germline V gene (reference sequence). Deletions cut 5 bases from V and 0 bases from J, with 27 bases between. The CDR3 DNA is TGCAGTGCTCCTAAAGGGGGTAGCGGAGAACGCCTAAGCACAGATACGCAGTATTTT. Translated: CSAPKGGSGERLSTDTQYF.

V and J are TRBV6-6 and TRBJ2-7; TRBD2 aligns across 9 bases. The CDR3 length is 18 residues. V lost 0 bases and J lost 3; bases outside the gene matches: 12. The germline V gene has CDR1 MNHNY and CDR2 SVGAGI (reference sequence). CDR3 DNA: TGTGCCAGCAGTTACTCGAATAGCGGGAGTTCCGGGGGCTACGAGCAGTACTTC. This encodes CASSYSNSGSSGGYEQYF.

A few counts support this clonotype. This chain joins TRBV7-9 and TRBJ2-1; tentatively, D is TRBD1 (6 bases). Per germline, CDR1 SEHNR and CDR2 FQNEAQ (reference sequence). The CDR3 has 15 amino acids. Trimming pared 5 bases from V and 7 bases from J, leaving 18 bases between. CDR3 nucleotide sequence: TGTGCCAGCAGCCGCCAGGGGCTCCATTGGAATGAGCAGTTCTTC. Translated: CASSRQGLHWNEQFF.

This clonotype came up many times. J is TRBJ2-5 and V is TRBV7-2; D is ambiguous. V gave up 1 base and J gave up 4 bases, with 16 bases separating them. From germline, CDR1 is SGHTA and CDR2 FQGNSA. The CDR3 contains 16 residues. Here the CDR3 reads CASSLGRAYRVETQYF. The CDR3 DNA sequence: TGTGCCAGCAGCTTAGGCCGAGCGTATCGGGTAGAGACCCAGTACTTC.